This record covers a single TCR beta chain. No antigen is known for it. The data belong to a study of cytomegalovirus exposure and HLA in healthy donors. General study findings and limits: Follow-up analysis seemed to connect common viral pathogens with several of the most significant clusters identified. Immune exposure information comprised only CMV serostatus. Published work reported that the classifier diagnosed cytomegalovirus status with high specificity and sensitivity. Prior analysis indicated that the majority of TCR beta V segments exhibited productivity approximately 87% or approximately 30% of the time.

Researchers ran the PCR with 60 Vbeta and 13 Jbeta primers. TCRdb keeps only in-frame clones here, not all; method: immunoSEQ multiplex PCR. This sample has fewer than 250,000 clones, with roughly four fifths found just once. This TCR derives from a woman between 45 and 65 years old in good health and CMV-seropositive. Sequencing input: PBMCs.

The CDR3 spells CASSHRTGGDYGYTF. CDR3 nucleotides: TGTGCCAGCAGTCATCGGACAGGCGGAGACTATGGCTACACCTTC. This chain uses TRBV6-5 with TRBJ1-2; 7 nucleotides line up with TRBD1. Unmatched junction bases numbered 9, after V lost 5 bases and J lost 3 bases. The germline V gene encodes CDR1 MNHEY and CDR2 SVGAGI. The CDR3 extends over 15 amino acids.